This T cell receptor beta chain came from a study of Ad26.COV2.S vaccination and SARS-CoV-2 variants. In the study overall: The study gave Ad26.COV2.S intramuscularly, once or twice 56 days apart.

Indicated treatment: 15 to 20 received Ad26.COV2.S at low or high dose, single or two shots; roughly 5 received placebo; per-sample allocation not given. Following the first vaccine or placebo injection, samples were taken on day 63. The vaccine antigen was prefusion-stabilized Wuhan SARS-CoV-2 spike. Germline assignment: CDR1 MNHEY and CDR2 SVGAGI. Trimming left V 7 bases short and J 6 bases short, with 21 bases between. The CDR3 extends over 15 amino acids. Only in-frame clones appear in the TCRdb table, and some are missing; sequencing was by immunoSEQ multiplex PCR. In the table there are 300,000 to 400,000 clones, more than 75% of which are singletons.

Sequenced material: peripheral blood, taken in a trial of Ad26.COV2.S vaccine versus placebo. The receptor's source is a person aged 18-60 years who received the Ad26.COV2.S COVID-19 vaccine or a placebo. This rearrangement joins TRBV6-5 to TRBJ1-2, with a tentative D call TRBD1 (5 bases). CDR3 protein: CASTRNDRSPNGYTF. The CDR3 nucleotides read TGTGCCAGCACCAGAAACGACAGATCTCCCAATGGCTACACCTTC.